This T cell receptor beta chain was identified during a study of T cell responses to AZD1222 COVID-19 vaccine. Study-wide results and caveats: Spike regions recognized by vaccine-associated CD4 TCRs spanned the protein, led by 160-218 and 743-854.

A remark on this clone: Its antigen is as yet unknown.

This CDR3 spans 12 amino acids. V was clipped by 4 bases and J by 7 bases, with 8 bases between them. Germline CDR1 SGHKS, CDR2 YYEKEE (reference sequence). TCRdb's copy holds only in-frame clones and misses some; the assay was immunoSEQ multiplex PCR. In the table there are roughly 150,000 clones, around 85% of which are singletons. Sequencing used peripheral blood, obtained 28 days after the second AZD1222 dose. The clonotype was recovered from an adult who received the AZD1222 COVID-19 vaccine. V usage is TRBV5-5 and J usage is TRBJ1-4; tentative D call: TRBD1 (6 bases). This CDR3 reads CASSLGGEKLFF. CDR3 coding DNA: TGTGCCAGCAGCCTAGGGGGTGAAAAACTGTTTTTT.